The present entry profiles one TCR beta chain with its context. Germline lookup yields CDR1 SNHLY and CDR2 FYNNEI. The CDR3 has 12 amino acids. The V and J ends lost 7 bases and 9 bases respectively, with 12 bases between them. The sample belongs to a study of blood T cell repertoires in COVID-19. Study at large: Researchers got acute and convalescent COVID-19 samples from the United States, Italy and Spain. Sources were T cells, B-cell-depleted T cells, or PBMCs; the material itself was cDNA or gDNA.

In the authors' workflow: Reference gene primer amplification gave estimated nucleated cell counts. The assay was immunoSEQ multiplex PCR, and TCRdb's table has in-frame clones only and misses some. V, J and clone size are taken as reported in that table, and D and trimming were inferred from the DNA itself. Of approximately 150,000 clones in the sample, over 85% were seen once. The chain links TRBV2 to TRBJ2-2; D is unclear. The origin of this receptor is a human donor in a cohort sampled during active COVID-19. The source material was peripheral blood. The CDR3 protein is CASNLENRELFF. The CDR3, as DNA: TGTGCCAGCAACTTGGAGAACCGGGAGCTGTTTTTT.